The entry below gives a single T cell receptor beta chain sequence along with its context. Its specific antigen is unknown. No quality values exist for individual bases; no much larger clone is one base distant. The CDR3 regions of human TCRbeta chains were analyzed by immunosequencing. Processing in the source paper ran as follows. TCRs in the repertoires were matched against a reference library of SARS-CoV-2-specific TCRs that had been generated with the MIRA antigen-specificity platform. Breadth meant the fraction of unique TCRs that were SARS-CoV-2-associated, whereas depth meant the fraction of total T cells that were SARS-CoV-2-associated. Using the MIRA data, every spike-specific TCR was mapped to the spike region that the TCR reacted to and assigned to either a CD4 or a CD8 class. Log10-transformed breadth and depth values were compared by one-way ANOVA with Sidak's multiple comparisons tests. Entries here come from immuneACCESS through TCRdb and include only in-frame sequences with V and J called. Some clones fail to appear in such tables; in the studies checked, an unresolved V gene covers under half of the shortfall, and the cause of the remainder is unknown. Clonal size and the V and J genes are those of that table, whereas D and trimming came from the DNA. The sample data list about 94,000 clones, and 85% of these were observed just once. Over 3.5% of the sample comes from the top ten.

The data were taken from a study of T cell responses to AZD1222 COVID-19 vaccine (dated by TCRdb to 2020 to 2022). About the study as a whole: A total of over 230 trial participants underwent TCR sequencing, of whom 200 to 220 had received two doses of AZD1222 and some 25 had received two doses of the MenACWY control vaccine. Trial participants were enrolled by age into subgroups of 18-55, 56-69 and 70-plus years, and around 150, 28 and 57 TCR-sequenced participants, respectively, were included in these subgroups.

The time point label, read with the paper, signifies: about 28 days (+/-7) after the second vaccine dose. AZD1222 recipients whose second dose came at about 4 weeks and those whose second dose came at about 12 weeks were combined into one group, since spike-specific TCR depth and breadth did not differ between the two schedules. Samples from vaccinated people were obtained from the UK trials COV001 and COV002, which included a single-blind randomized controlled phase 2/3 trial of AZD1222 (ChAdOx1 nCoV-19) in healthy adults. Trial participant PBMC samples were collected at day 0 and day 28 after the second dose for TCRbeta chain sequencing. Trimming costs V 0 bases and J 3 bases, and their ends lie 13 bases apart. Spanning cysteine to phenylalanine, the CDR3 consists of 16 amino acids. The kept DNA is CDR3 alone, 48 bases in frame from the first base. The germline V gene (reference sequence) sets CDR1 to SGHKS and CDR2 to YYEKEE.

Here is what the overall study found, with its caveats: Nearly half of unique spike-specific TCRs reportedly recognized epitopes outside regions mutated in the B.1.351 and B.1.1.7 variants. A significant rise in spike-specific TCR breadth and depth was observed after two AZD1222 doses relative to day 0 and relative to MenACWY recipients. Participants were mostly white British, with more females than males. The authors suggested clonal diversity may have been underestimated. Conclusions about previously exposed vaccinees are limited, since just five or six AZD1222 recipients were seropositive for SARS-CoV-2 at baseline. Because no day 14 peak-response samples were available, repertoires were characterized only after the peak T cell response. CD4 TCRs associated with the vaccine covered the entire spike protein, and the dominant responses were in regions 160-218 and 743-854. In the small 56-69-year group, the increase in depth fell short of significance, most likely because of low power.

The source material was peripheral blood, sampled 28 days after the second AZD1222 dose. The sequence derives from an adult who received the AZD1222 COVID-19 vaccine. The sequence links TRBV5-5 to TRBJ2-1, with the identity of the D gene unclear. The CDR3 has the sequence CASSLDPFSLYNEQFF. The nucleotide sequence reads TGTGCCAGCAGCTTGGACCCCTTTAGTCTCTACAATGAGCAGTTCTTC.